Below are 14 T cell receptor beta chains sequenced from a single sample in a study of cytomegalovirus exposure and HLA in healthy donors (dated 2017 in TCRdb). Libraries were constructed by the immunoSEQ multiplex PCR assay. For the multiplex PCR, a mixture combining 60 forward primers for TCR Vbeta segments and 13 reverse primers for TCR Jbeta segments was used. This is the immuneACCESS table as TCRdb keeps it, with only in-frame sequences that have V and J called. A part of the clones is gone; compared with another copy, unresolved V genes explain less than half, and the rest is unexplained. The sample table on file contains over 90,000 clones. About 3.2% of the sample rests with the top ten. The sample taken for sequencing was PBMCs. The receptor source for this set is a man aged 40-49 years in good health and CMV-seronegative.

The gene calls are TRBV7-2 and TRBJ1-5; D ambiguous. The CDR3 is 16 residues long. The germline V gene has CDR1 SGHTA and CDR2 FQGNSA. Trimming pared 0 bases from V and 4 bases from J, leaving 13 bases between. The DNA for the CDR3 is TGTGCCAGCAGCTTAGCCCAGGATTCCTCTAATCAGCCCCAGCATTTT. Its protein product is CASSLAQDSSNQPQHF.

V and J are TRBV7-2 and TRBJ2-3; D gene ambiguous. Per germline, CDR1 SGHTA and CDR2 FQGNSA. The CDR3 has 13 amino acids. V was pared by 2 bases and J by 4 bases, with 7 bases between. The CDR3 is CASSLYEADTQYF. The CDR3 DNA is TGTGCCAGCAGCTTATACGAGGCAGATACGCAGTATTTT.

The chain employs TRBV4-1 and TRBJ2-7; TRBD1 aligns across 11 bases. J was trimmed by 6 bases and V by 6 bases; bases with no gene match: 10. CDR1 MGHRA and CDR2 YSYEKL come from the germline V gene. The length of the CDR3 is 15 residues. CDR3 coding DNA: TGCGCCAGCAGTGACGAGGGACAGGGGGTTCGCGAGCAGTACTTC. Translation: CASSDEGQGVREQYF.

The chain recombines TRBV9 with TRBJ2-7; TRBD2 matches 7 bases. This CDR3 is 14 amino acids long. The V gene end was trimmed by 4 bases and the J gene end by 2 bases; junction bases not matched to a gene: 6. CDR1 SGDLS and CDR2 YYNGEE come from the germline V gene. The CDR3 DNA is TGTGCCAGCAGCCCCCGGGGAGGGGCCTACGAGCAGTACTTC. It encodes CASSPRGGAYEQYF.

The CDR3 spells CASSLEGAPYEQYF. The CDR3 nucleotides are TGCGCCAGCAGCTTGGAGGGGGCGCCCTACGAGCAGTACTTC. This chain uses TRBV5-1 with TRBJ2-7, with TRBD1 matching over 7 bases. CDR3 length: 14 amino acids. V trimming: 0 bases; J trimming: 2 bases; junction bases outside the gene matches: 2. In germline, CDR1 is SGHRS, CDR2 YFSETQ.

This chain links TRBV4-3 with TRBJ1-2; 9 nucleotides line up with TRBD1. Germline CDR1 LGHNA, CDR2 YSLEER. J lost 2 bases, V lost 0 bases, and 4 bases had no gene match. This CDR3 has 16 residues. The CDR3 sequence is CASSQEGTGSNYGYTF. CDR3 sequence (DNA): TGCGCCAGCAGCCAAGAAGGGACAGGGTCGAACTATGGCTACACCTTC.

V and J are TRBV21-1 and TRBJ1-5; TRBD1 is taken as the D call from the table, unchecked against the DNA. TRBV21-1 is classified as a pseudogene. The CDR3 spans 19 residues. The CDR3 coding sequence is TGTGCCAGCAGCAATACCTCAGGGTCCGATACTAATAGCAATCAGCCCCAGCATTTT. This sequence encodes CASSNTSGSDTNSNQPQHF.

The genes are TRBV4-1 and TRBJ1-2, with 8 nucleotides matching TRBD1. V lost 1 base to trimming and J lost 8 bases; unmatched junction nucleotides: 6. The CDR3 has 14 residues. The germline CDR1 and CDR2 sequences are MGHRA and YSYEKL. In DNA, the CDR3 is TGCGCCAGCAGCCAAGCTCAGGGGGCGCGGGGCTACACCTTC. This gives the protein CASSQAQGARGYTF.

The chain uses TRBV5-1 and TRBJ2-5; maybe TRBD1 (6 bases). The V gene's germline CDR1 is SGHRS and CDR2 YFSETQ. V was cut by 3 bases and J by 4 bases, with 16 bases left in between. This CDR3 is built from 15 residues. Written as DNA, the CDR3 is TGCGCCAGCAGCTACGTGACAGGTAGTGTAGAGACCCAGTACTTC. The encoded protein is CASSYVTGSVETQYF.

The chain uses TRBV9 and TRBJ1-1, with D maybe TRBD1 (5 bases). This CDR3 spans 15 amino acids. V dropped 0 bases and J dropped 1 base, with 10 bases sitting between them. Per germline, CDR1 SGDLS and CDR2 YYNGEE. CDR3 sequence reads: CASSVDGQPNTEAFF. The CDR3 DNA reads as TGTGCCAGCAGCGTAGACGGACAACCGAACACTGAAGCTTTCTTT.

The rearrangement joins TRBV7-9 to TRBJ2-7, with unresolved D. The CDR3 is made up of 12 amino acids. The germline V gene encodes CDR1 SEHNR and CDR2 FQNEAQ (reference sequence). The ends were cut back, 5 bases at V and 1 base at J, with 6 bases in the middle. In DNA, the CDR3 is TGTGCCAGCAGCCCATTGTCCTACGAGCAGTACTTC. The encoded protein is CASSPLSYEQYF. The variable domain in full, completed from reference TRBV7-9 and TRBJ2-7, reads DTGVSQNPRHKITKRGQNVTFRCDPISEHNRLYWYRQTLGQGPEFLTYFQNEAQLEKSRLLSDRFSAERPKGSFSTLEIQRTEQGDSAMYLCASSPLSYEQYFGPGTRLTVT.

This sequence joins TRBV6-1 and TRBJ1-2; D might be TRBD1 (5 bases). Deletions cut 3 bases from V and 5 bases from J, with 13 bases between. CDR1 is MNHNS and CDR2 is SASEGT in the germline V gene. The CDR3 is made up of 14 amino acids. CDR3 coding DNA: TGTGCCAGCAGTGACCCCCCCGGGGGGTATGGCTACACCTTC. Its protein is CASSDPPGGYGYTF.

The V and J genes are TRBV7-8 and TRBJ2-1, with TRBD2 matching over 9 bases. V dropped 5 bases and J dropped 9; count of bases not matched to a gene: 8. This CDR3 is 14 amino acids long. CDR1 is SGHVS, CDR2 FQNEAQ, per germline. The CDR3 DNA reads as TGTGCCAGCAGCGAGCGGGAGGTTACCGGTGAGCAGTTCTTC. This codes for CASSEREVTGEQFF.

The chain carries TRBV9 and TRBJ2-7; D remains ambiguous. Between the trimmed V and J ends, which lost 0 bases and 0 bases, there was a span of 7 bases. The CDR3 is made up of 14 amino acids. Germline V gives CDR1 SGDLS, CDR2 YYNGEE. In DNA form, the CDR3 reads TGTGCCAGCAGCGTAGAAGGAGACTCCTACGAGCAGTACTTC. Protein product: CASSVEGDSYEQYF.